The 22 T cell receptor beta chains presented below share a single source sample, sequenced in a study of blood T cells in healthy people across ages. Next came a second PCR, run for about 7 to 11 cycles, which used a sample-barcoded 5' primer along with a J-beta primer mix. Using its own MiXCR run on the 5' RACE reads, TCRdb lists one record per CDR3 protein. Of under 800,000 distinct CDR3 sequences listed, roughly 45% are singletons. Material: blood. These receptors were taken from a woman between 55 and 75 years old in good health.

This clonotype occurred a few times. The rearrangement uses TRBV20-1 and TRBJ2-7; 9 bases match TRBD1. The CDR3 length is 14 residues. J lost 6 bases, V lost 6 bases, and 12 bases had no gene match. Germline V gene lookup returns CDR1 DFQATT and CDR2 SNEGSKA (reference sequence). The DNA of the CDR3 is TGCAGTGCCACCACCGGGACAGGGATCGCCGAGCAGTACTTC. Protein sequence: CSATTGTGIAEQYF.

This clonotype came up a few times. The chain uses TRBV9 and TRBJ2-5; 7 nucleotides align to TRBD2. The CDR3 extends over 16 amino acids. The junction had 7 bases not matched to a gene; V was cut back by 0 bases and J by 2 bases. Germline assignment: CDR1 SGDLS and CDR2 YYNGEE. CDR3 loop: CASSVADGGLQETQYF. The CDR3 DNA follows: TGTGCCAGCAGCGTAGCTGACGGGGGGTTACAAGAGACCCAGTACTTC.

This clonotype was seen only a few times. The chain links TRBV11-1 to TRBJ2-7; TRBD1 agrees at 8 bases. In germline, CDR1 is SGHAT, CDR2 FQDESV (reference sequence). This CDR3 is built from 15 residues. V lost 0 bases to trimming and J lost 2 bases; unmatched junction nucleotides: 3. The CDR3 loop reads CASSLADRVTYEQYF. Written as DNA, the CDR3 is TGTGCCAGCAGCTTAGCGGACAGGGTAACCTACGAGCAGTACTTC. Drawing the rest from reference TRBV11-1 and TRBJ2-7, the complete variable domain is EAEVAQSPRYKITEKSQAVAFWCDPISGHATLYWYRQILGQGPELLVQFQDESVVDDSQLPKDRFSAERLKGVDSTLKIQPAELGDSAMYLCASSLADRVTYEQYFGPGTRLTVT.

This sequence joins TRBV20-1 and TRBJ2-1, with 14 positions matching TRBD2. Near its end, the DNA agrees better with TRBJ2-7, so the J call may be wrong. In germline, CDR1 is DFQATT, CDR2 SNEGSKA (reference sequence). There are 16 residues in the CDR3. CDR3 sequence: CSAGGTSGRHYNEQYF. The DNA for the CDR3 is TGCAGTGCTGGTGGGACTAGCGGGAGACACTACAATGAGCAGTACTTC.

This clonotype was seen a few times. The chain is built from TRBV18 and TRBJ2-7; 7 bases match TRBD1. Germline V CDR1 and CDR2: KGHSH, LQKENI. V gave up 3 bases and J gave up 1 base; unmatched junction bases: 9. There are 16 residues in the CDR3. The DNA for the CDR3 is TGTGCCAGCTCACCCCGACCGGACAGGCGATCCTACGAGCAGTACTTC. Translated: CASSPRPDRRSYEQYF.

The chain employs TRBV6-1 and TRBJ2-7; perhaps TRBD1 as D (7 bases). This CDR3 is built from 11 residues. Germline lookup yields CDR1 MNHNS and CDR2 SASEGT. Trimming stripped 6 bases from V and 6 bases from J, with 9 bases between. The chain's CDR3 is CASREGAEQYF. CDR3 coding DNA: TGTGCCAGCAGGGAGGGGGCCGAGCAGTACTTC.

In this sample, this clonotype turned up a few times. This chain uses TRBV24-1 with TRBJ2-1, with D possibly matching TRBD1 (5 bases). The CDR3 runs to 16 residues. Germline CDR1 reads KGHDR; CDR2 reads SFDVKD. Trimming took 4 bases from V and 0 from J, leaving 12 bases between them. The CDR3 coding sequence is TGTGCCACCAGTGACTCGGCAGGGATCTCCTACAATGAGCAGTTCTTC. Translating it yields CATSDSAGISYNEQFF.

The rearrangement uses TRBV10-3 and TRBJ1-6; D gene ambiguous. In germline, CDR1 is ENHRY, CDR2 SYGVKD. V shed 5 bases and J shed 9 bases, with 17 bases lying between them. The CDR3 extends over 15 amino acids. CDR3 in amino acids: CAISREADGSSPLHF. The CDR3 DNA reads TGTGCCATCAGTCGAGAGGCCGACGGTAGTTCACCCCTCCACTTT.

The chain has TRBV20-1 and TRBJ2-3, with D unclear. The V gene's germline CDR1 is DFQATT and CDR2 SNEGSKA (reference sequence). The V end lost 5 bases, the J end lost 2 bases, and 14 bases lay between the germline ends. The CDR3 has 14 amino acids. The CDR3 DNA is TGCAGTGCTCCGCACAGAATTCTCACAGATACGCAGTATTTT. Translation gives CSAPHRILTDTQYF.

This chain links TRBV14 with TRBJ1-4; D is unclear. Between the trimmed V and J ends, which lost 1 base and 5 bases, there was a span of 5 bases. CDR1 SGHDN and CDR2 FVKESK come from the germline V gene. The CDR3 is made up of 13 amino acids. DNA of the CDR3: TGTGCCAGCAGCCAAGGTGCGAATGAAAAACTGTTTTTT. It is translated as CASSQGANEKLFF. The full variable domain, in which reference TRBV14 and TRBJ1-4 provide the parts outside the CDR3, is EAGVTQFPSHSVIEKGQTVTLRCDPISGHDNLYWYRRVMGKEIKFLLHFVKESKQDESGMPNNRFLAERTGGTYSTLKVQPAELEDSGVYFCASSQGANEKLFFGSGTQLSVL.

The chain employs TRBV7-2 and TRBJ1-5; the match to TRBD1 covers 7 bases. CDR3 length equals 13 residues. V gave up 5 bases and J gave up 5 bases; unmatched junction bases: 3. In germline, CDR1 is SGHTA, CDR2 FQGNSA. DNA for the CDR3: TGTGCCAGCAGCGTCAGGGGGGATCAGCCCCAGCATTTT. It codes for CASSVRGDQPQHF.

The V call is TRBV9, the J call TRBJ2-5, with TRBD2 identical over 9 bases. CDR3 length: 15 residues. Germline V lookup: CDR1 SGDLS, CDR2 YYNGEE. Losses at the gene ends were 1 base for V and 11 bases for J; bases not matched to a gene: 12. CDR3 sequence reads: CASSVRGGGDNEQYF. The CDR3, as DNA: TGTGCCAGCAGCGTACGCGGGGGGGGAGACAATGAGCAGTACTTC.

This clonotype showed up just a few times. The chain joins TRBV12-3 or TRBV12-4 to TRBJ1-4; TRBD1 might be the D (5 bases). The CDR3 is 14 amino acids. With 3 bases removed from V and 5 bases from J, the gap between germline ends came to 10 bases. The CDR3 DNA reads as TGTGCCAGCAGTTTGGGCAGGGTAAATGAAAAACTGTTTTTT. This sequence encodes CASSLGRVNEKLFF.

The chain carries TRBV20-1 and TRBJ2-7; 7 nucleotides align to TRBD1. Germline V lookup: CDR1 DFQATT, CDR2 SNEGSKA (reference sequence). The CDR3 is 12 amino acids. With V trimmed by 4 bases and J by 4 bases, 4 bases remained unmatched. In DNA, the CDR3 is TGCAGTGCTACCTACAGGGGATACGAGCAGTACTTC. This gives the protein CSATYRGYEQYF.

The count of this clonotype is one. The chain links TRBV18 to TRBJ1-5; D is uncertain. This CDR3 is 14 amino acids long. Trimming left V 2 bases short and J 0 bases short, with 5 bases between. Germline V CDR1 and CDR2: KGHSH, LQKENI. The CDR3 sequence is CASSPSDSNQPQHF. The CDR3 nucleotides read TGTGCCAGCTCACCATCGGATAGCAATCAGCCCCAGCATTTT.

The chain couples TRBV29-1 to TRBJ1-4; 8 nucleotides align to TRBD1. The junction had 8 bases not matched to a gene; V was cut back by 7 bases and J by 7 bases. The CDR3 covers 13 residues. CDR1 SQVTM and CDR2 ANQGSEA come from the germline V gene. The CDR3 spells CSAAQGGIEKLFF. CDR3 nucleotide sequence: TGCAGCGCCGCACAGGGGGGGATTGAAAAACTGTTTTTT.

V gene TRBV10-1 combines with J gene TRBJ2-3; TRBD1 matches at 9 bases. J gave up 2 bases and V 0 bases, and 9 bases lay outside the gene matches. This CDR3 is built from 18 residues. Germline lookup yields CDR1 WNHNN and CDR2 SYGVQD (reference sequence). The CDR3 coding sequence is TGCGCCAGCAGTGAGTCTATAGGGGACAGGGCCGTCACAGATACGCAGTATTTT. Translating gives CASSESIGDRAVTDTQYF.

This CDR3 reads CASSSSELSEQYF. The CDR3 DNA sequence: TGTGCCAGCAGTTCTTCAGAACTAAGCGAGCAGTACTTC. This chain links TRBV27 with TRBJ2-4; D is unclear. The DNA end is a closer match to TRBJ2-7, so the J assignment may be wrong. The germline CDR1 and CDR2 sequences are MNHEY and SMNVEV (reference sequence). The CDR3 is 13 amino acids.

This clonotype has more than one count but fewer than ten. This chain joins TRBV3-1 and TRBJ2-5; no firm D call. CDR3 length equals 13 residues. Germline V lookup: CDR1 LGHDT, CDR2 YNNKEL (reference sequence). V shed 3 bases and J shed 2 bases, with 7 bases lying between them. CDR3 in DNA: TGTGCCAGCAGCCAGATGAAGCAAGAGACCCAGTACTTC. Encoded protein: CASSQMKQETQYF.

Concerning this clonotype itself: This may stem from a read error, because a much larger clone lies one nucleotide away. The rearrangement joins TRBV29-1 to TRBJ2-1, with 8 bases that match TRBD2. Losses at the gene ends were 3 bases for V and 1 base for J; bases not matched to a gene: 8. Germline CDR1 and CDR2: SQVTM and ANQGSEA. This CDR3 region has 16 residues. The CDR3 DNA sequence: TGCAGCGTTGAGTTAGCGGGGACGGGTTCCTACAATGAGCAGTTCTTC. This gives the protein CSVELAGTGSYNEQFF.

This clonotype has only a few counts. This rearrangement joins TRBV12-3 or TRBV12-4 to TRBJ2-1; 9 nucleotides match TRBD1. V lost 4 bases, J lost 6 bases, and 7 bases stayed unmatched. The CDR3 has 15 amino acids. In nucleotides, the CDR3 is TGTGCCAGCAGTTCAACCGGGACAGGGAGCAATGAGCAGTTCTTC. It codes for CASSSTGTGSNEQFF.

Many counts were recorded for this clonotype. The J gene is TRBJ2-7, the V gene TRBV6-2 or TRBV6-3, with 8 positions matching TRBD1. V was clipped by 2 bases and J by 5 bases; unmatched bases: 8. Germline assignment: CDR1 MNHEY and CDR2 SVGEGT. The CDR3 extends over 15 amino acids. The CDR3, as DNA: TGTGCCAGCAGTTACCCTGGGACAGGTCCTAACGAGCAGTACTTC. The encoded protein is CASSYPGTGPNEQYF.